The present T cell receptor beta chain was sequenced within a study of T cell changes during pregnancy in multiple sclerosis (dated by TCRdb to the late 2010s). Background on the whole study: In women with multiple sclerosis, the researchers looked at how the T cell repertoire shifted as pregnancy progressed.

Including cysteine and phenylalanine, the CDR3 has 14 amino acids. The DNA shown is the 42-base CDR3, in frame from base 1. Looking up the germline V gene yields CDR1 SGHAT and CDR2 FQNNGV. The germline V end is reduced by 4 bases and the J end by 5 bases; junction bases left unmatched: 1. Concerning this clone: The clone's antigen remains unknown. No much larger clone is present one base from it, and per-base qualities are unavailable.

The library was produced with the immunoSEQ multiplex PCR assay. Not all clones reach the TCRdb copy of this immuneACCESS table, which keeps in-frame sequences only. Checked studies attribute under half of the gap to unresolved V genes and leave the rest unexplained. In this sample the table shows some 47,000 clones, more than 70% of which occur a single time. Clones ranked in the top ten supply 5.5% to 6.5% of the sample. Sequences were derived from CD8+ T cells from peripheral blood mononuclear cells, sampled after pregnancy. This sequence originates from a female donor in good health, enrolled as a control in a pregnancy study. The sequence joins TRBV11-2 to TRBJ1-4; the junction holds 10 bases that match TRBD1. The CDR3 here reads CASSSGQGNEKLFF. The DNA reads TGTGCCAGCAGCTCGGGACAGGGGAATGAAAAACTGTTTTTT.